One sample yielded the 10 T cell receptor beta chains listed below, sequenced in a study of T cells in Graves' hyperthyroidism and ophthalmopathy. Amplified regions were TCR beta CDR3 sequences from RNA transcripts. The HTBI set primed first-round TCR CDR3 RT-PCR. Each CDR3 protein gets one entry after TCRdb re-called the multiplex PCR reads with MiXCR. The table records approximately 710,000 distinct CDR3 sequences, 17% of them present only once. Input material: blood. The origin of the receptors is a man aged 45-60 years with Graves' hyperthyroidism.

This clonotype was seen ten or more times. This sequence joins TRBV6-2 or TRBV6-3 and TRBJ2-6; D not resolved. Trimming removed 2 bases from V and 3 bases from J, with 17 bases in between. In germline, CDR1 is MNHEY, CDR2 SVGEGT. CDR3 length equals 18 residues. In nucleotides, the CDR3 is TGTGCCAGCAGTTACGGTCCTGGCTGGCAGGTTGGGGCCAACGTCCTGACTTTC. Translating it yields CASSYGPGWQVGANVLTF.

This clonotype was seen a single time. The V and J genes are TRBV2 and TRBJ2-3, with 10 bases identical to TRBD2. The V gene's germline CDR1 is SNHLY and CDR2 FYNNEI. J gave up 5 bases and V 0 bases, and 5 bases lay outside the gene matches. CDR3 length equals 16 residues. The CDR3 bases are TGTGCCAGCAGTGAAGCCCCAGCGGGAGGGATAGATACGCAGTATTTT. This translates into CASSEAPAGGIDTQYF. The whole variable domain, remainder taken from reference TRBV2 and TRBJ2-3, is EPEVTQTPSHQVTQMGQEVILRCVPISNHLYFYWYRQILGQKVEFLVSFYNNEISEKSEIFDDQFSVERPDGSNFTLKIRSTKLEDSAMYFCASSEAPAGGIDTQYFGPGTRLTVL.

This clonotype was counted a few times. This rearrangement joins TRBV15 to TRBJ2-3; 15 bases agree with TRBD2. The CDR3 loop spans 19 amino acids. V lost 6 bases to trimming and J lost 0 bases; unmatched junction nucleotides: 10. In germline, CDR1 is LNHNV, CDR2 YYDKDF (reference sequence). The CDR3 loop is CATRGSGTSGRTSTDTQYF. In nucleotides, the CDR3 is TGTGCCACCAGGGGATCCGGGACTAGCGGGAGGACTAGCACAGATACGCAGTATTTT.

This clonotype appeared many times. V is TRBV12-3 or TRBV12-4 and J is TRBJ1-5, with 7 bases fitting TRBD1. The CDR3 length is 14 residues. The J segment lost 4 bases and the V segment lost 6 bases, leaving 6 bases of the junction unmatched. In nucleotides, the CDR3 is TGTGCCAGCAGAGGGGACAGTCCAAATCAGCCCCAGCATTTT. Translating gives CASRGDSPNQPQHF.

This chain joins TRBV20-1 and TRBJ1-4; D gene uncertain. Germline CDR1 DFQATT, CDR2 SNEGSKA (reference sequence). V dropped 3 bases and J dropped 9 bases, with 23 bases sitting between them. The CDR3 has 16 residues. CDR3 sequence (DNA): TGCAGTGCTAGCCCTCCTGACCAGTCCGTAGGCCAAAAACTGTTTTTT. Its protein product is CSASPPDQSVGQKLFF.

This clonotype was counted a few times. The V call is TRBV30, the J call TRBJ2-4, with 7 bases matching TRBD1. The CDR3 runs 15 residues. The germline V gene has CDR1 GTSNPN and CDR2 SVGIG (reference sequence). J gave up 2 bases and V 0 bases, and 4 bases lay outside the gene matches. Written as DNA, the CDR3 is TGTGCCTGGAGTGTTACAGGGGTCCCCAAAAACATTCAGTACTTC. It is translated as CAWSVTGVPKNIQYF.

This clonotype was found many times. Its ends do not fully match the called genes, so a read error is possible. V gene TRBV2 combines with J gene TRBJ2-7; D gene ambiguous. The CDR3 is 12 amino acids. From germline, CDR1 is SNHLY and CDR2 FYNNEI. The CDR3 DNA is TGTACCAGCAGTGAAGAGACCTACGAGCAGTACTTC. Protein: CTSSEETYEQYF.

There are a few counts of this clonotype. This chain joins TRBV6-2 or TRBV6-3 and TRBJ2-4; D uncertain. This CDR3 contains 13 residues. Looked up from germline, CDR1 is MNHEY and CDR2 is SVGEGT. The V end was cut by 8 bases, the J end by 2 bases, with 10 bases between. CDR3 nucleotides: TGTGCCAGCGGAACGACTCCCAAAAACATTCAGTACTTC. The encoded protein is CASGTTPKNIQYF.

There are many counts of this clonotype. This rearrangement joins TRBV20-1 to TRBJ1-1; 9 bases line up with TRBD1. V was clipped by 0 bases and J by 6 bases; unmatched bases: 5. The length of the CDR3 is 14 residues. CDR1 and CDR2 (germline): DFQATT, SNEGSKA (reference sequence). The CDR3 spells CSARDTGGTAEAFF. Written as DNA, the CDR3 is TGCAGTGCTAGAGATACAGGGGGCACGGCTGAAGCTTTCTTT.

This clonotype came up a few times. The rearrangement links TRBV6-1 to TRBJ2-7; D is perhaps TRBD1 (6 bases). From germline, CDR1 is MNHNS and CDR2 SASEGT. The CDR3 runs to 15 residues. Between the trimmed V and J ends, which lost 6 bases and 4 bases, there was a span of 19 bases. CDR3 nucleotides: TGTGCCAGCAGCCCCGTACCAGGGGACGGGTACGAGCAGTACTTC. Translation: CASSPVPGDGYEQYF.